The TCR beta chain described here comes from a study of human T cells and chemical hapten exposure. The wider study: Diagnoses of alopecia areata, totalis or universalis occurred in mostly female patients.

Regarding the study as a whole: TCRs at a frequency above 1 in 1000 stayed unchanged with DPC sensitization.

As concerns this clonotype: Its antigen is still unknown.

TCRdb analysed the RACE reads with MiXCR anew, one entry per CDR3 protein. The sample shows over 75,000 distinct CDR3 sequences, around 9.9% of them seen only once. Documented time point: patch test 3, about 24 weeks after DPC sensitization. Treatment denoted: therapeutic diphenylcyclopropenone sensitization with weekly scalp DPC. Total RNA came from unfractionated whole blood. This CDR3 is 11 amino acids long. Germline values: CDR1 SGHDT, CDR2 YYEEEE. With 0 bases removed from V and 8 bases from J, the gap between germline ends came to 4 bases. V gene TRBV5-6 combines with J gene TRBJ2-3; D remains unclear. The TCR sequence derives from a young woman with alopecia areata. Some clones in this sample may be carry-over from other donors' samples. Sequencing used whole blood, obtained in connection with sensitization to the hapten diphenylcyclopropenone (DPC). CDR3 in amino acids: CASSLAGTQYF. Here the CDR3 DNA reads TGTGCCAGCAGCTTGGCTGGTACGCAGTATTTT.